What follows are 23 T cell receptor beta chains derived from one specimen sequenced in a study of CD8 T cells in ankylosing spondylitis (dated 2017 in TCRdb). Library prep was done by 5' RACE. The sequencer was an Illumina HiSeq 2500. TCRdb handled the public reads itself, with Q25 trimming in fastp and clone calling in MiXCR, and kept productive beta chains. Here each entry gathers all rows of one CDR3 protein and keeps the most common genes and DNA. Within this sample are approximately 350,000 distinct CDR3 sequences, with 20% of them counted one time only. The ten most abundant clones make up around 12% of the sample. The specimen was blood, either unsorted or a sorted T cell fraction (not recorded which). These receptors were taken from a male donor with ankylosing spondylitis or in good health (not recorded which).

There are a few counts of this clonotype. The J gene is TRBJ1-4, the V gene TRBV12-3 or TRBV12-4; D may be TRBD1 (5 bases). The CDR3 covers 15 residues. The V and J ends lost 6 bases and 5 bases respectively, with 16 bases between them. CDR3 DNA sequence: TGTGCCAGCAGGTTCGAAAGGGGCGCGAATGAAAAACTGTTTTTT. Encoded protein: CASRFERGANEKLFF.

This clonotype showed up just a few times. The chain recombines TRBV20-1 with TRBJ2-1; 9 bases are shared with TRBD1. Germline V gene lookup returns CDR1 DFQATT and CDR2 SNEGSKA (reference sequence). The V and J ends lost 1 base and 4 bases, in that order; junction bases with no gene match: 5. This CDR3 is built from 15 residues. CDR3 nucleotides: TGCAGTGCTAGAGGAGGACAGGGGCCATACAATGAGCAGTTCTTC. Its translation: CSARGGQGPYNEQFF.

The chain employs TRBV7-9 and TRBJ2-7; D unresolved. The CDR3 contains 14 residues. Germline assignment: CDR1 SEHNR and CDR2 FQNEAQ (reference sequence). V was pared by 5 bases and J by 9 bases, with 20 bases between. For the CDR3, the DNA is TGTGCCAGCAGCCCCCCCGTTTCTGCGTGGGGGCAGTACTTC. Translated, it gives CASSPPVSAWGQYF.

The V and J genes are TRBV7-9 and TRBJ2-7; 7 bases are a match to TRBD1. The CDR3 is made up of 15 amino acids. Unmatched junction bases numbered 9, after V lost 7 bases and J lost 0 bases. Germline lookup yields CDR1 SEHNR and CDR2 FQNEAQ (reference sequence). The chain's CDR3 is CASNDGTASSYEQYF. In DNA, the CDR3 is TGTGCCAGCAACGACGGGACAGCGAGCTCCTACGAGCAGTACTTC. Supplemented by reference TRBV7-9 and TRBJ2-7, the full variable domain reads DTGVSQNPRHKITKRGQNVTFRCDPISEHNRLYWYRQTLGQGPEFLTYFQNEAQLEKSRLLSDRFSAERPKGSFSTLEIQRTEQGDSAMYLCASNDGTASSYEQYFGPGTRLTVT.

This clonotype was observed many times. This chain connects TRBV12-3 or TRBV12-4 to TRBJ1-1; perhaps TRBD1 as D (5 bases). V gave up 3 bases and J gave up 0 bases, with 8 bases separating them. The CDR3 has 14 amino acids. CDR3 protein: CASSFGGMNTEAFF. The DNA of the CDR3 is TGTGCCAGCAGTTTTGGGGGGATGAACACTGAAGCTTTCTTT.

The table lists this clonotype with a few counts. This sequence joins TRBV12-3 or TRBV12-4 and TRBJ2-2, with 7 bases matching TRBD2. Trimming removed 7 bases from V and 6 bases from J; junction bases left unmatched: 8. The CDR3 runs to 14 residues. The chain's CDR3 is CASTFGAGAGELFF. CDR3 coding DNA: TGTGCCAGCACTTTTGGGGCGGGGGCCGGGGAGCTGTTTTTT.

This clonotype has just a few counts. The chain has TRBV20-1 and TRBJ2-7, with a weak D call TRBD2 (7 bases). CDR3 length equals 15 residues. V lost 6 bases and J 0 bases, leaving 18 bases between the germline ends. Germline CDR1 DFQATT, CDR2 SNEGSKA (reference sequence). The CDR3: CSARGGYSPSYEQYF. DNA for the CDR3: TGCAGTGCGAGGGGGGGGTACAGCCCCTCCTACGAGCAGTACTTC.

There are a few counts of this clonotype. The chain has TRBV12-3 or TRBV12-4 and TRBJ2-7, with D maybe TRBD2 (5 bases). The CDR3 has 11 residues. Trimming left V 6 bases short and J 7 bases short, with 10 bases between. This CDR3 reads CASRDRGEQYF. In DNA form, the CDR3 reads TGTGCCAGCAGAGACCGAGGGGAGCAGTACTTC.

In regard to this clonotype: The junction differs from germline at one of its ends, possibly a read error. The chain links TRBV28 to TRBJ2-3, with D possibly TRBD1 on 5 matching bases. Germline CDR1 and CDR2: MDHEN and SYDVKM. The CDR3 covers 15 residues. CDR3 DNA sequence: TGTGCCAGCAGTTTAGGGGCAGGGCTGGCAGAAACGCAGTATTTT. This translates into CASSLGAGLAETQYF.

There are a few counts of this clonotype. CDR3 DNA: TGTGCCAGATACCCAAGGACAGAGGACCCGAAAATTCTGAACACTGAAGCTTTCTTT. Translated: CARYPRTEDPKILNTEAFF. The V and J genes are TRBV2 and TRBJ1-1; D is perhaps TRBD1 (6 bases). The CDR3 is 19 amino acids. From germline, CDR1 is SNHLY and CDR2 FYNNEI. V was trimmed by 9 bases and J by 0 bases, leaving 29 bases between them.

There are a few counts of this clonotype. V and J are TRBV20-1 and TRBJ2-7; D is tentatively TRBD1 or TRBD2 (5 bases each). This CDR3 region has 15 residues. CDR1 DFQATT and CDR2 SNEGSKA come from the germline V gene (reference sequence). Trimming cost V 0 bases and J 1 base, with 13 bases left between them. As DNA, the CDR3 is TGCAGTGCTAGAGAGCTCGGGGCAGAATCCTACGAGCAGTACTTC. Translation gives CSARELGAESYEQYF.

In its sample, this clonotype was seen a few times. CDR3 nucleotides: TGTGCCAGCAGCTTAGGCTTGGGATACAATGAGCAGTTCTTC. This translates into CASSLGLGYNEQFF. The chain employs TRBV7-9 and TRBJ2-1; D not resolved. CDR1 and CDR2 (germline): SEHNR, FQNEAQ (reference sequence). V was pared by 1 base and J by 4 bases, with 8 bases between. This CDR3 is built from 14 residues.

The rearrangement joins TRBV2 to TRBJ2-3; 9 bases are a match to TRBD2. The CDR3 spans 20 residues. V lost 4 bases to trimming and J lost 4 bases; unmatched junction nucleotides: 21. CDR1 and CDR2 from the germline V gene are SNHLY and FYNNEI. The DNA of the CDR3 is TGTGCCAGCAGTGGGCCCCATCTCTCCGGAGCGGGGGGAACAGCAGATACGCAGTATTTT. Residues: CASSGPHLSGAGGTADTQYF.

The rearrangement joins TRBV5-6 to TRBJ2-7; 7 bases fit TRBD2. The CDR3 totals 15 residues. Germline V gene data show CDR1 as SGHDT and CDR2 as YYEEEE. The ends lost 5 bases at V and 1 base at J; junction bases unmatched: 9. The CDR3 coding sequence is TGTGCCAGCAGAAACGGGAGGACCCTATCCTACGAGCAGTACTTC. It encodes CASRNGRTLSYEQYF. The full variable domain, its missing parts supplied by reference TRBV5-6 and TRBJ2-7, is DAGVTQSPTHLIKTRGQQVTLRCSPKSGHDTVSWYQQALGQGPQFIFQYYEEEERQRGNFPDRFSGHQFPNYSSELNVNALLLGDSALYLCASRNGRTLSYEQYFGPGTRLTVT.

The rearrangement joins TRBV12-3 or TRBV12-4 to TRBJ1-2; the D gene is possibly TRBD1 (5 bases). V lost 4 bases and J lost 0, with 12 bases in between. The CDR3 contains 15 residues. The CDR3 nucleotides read TGTGCCAGCAGTTCCGGGGCCTCCACTAACTATGGCTACACCTTC. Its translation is CASSSGASTNYGYTF.

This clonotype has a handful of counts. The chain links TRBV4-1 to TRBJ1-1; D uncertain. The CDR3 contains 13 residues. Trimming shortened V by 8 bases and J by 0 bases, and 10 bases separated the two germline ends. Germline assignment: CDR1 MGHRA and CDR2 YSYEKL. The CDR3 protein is CASGHTLNTEAFF. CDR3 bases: TGCGCCAGCGGGCACACGCTGAACACTGAAGCTTTCTTT.

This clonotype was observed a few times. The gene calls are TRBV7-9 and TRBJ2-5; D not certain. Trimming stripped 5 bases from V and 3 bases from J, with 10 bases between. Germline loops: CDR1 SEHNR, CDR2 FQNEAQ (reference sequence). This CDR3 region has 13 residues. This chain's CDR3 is CASSNTVEETQYF. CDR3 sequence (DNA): TGTGCCAGCAGCAATACAGTGGAAGAGACCCAGTACTTC. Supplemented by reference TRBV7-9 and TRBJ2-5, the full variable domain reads DTGVSQNPRHKITKRGQNVTFRCDPISEHNRLYWYRQTLGQGPEFLTYFQNEAQLEKSRLLSDRFSAERPKGSFSTLEIQRTEQGDSAMYLCASSNTVEETQYFGPGTRLLVL.

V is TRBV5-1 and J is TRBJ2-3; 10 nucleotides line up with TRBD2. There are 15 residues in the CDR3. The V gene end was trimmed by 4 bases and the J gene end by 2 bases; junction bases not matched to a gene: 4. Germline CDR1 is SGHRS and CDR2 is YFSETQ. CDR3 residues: CASSPGTSATDTQYF. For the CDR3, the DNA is TGCGCCAGCAGCCCAGGGACTAGCGCCACAGATACGCAGTATTTT. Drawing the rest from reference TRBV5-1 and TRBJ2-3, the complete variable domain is KAGVTQTPRYLIKTRGQQVTLSCSPISGHRSVSWYQQTPGQGLQFLFEYFSETQRNKGNFPGRFSGRQFSNSRSEMNVSTLELGDSALYLCASSPGTSATDTQYFGPGTRLTVL.

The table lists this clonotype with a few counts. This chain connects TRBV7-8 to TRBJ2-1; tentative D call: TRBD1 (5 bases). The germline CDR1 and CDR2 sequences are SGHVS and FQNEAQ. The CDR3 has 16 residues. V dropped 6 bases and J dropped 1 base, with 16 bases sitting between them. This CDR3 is CASSFDHRNSYNEQFF. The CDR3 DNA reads TGTGCCAGCAGTTTCGACCACAGGAATTCCTACAATGAGCAGTTCTTC.

CDR3 region: CASSLGNRGTQPQHF. DNA for the CDR3: TGTGCCAGCAGCTTAGGAAACAGGGGGACTCAGCCCCAGCATTTT. V and J are TRBV7-2 and TRBJ1-5; TRBD1 agrees at 8 bases. The germline V gene encodes CDR1 SGHTA and CDR2 FQGNSA. J gave up 6 bases and V 1 base, and 5 bases lay outside the gene matches. The CDR3 is 15 residues long.

The CDR3 spells CAISDLRISDFITDTQYF. The CDR3 DNA sequence: TGTGCCATCAGTGACCTACGAATTTCGGACTTCATCACAGATACGCAGTATTTT. The genes are TRBV10-3 and TRBJ2-3; possibly TRBD2 for D (5 bases). V was trimmed by 3 bases and J by 2 bases, leaving 21 bases between them. Germline V gene sequence: CDR1 ENHRY, CDR2 SYGVKD. CDR3 length: 18 amino acids.

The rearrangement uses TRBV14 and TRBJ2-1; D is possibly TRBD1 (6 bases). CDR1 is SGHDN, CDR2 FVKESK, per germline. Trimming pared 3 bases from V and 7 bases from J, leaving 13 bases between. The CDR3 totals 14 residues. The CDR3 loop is CASSQTDSKNEQFF. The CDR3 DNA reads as TGTGCCAGCAGCCAGACGGACAGTAAAAATGAGCAGTTCTTC.

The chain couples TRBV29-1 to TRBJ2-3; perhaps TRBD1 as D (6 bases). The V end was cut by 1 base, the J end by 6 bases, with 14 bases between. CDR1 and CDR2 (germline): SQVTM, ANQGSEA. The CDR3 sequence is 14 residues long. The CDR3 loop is CSVEGRGGEDTQYF. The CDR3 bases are TGCAGCGTTGAAGGGCGAGGGGGTGAGGATACGCAGTATTTT.